The 15 T cell receptor beta chains below were found in one sample sequenced in a study of T-cell memory formation after mild COVID-19. Each CDR3 protein gets one entry after TCRdb re-called the 5' RACE reads with MiXCR. The sample shows roughly 160,000 distinct CDR3 sequences, 11% of them seen only once. Sequenced input: PBMCs or a T cell subset sorted from them (not recorded which). Receptors were obtained from a man aged 18 to 30 who had mild COVID-19 (a few samples of this study predate the infection). Cell type and time point are not known.

The chain combines TRBV5-1 with TRBJ2-5; 8 bases map to TRBD1. The germline V gene has CDR1 SGHRS and CDR2 YFSETQ. The V gene end was trimmed by 2 bases and the J gene end by 5 bases; junction bases not matched to a gene: 14. This CDR3 spans 17 amino acids. The CDR3: CASSLGQGARLLETQYF. The CDR3 DNA sequence: TGCGCCAGCAGCTTAGGCCAGGGGGCGCGTCTTTTGGAGACCCAGTACTTC.

The chain combines TRBV15 with TRBJ1-3; 11 bases fit TRBD1. CDR1 is LNHNV and CDR2 is YYDKDF in the germline V gene (reference sequence). J gave up 7 bases and V 0 bases, and 8 bases lay outside the gene matches. This CDR3 spans 17 amino acids. The CDR3 loop reads CATSRDRLGQGVNTIYF. CDR3 DNA: TGTGCCACCAGCAGAGATCGTCTGGGACAGGGGGTGAACACCATATATTTT.

This clonotype was seen a few times. V is TRBV14 and J is TRBJ2-7; no clear D gene. Germline values: CDR1 SGHDN, CDR2 FVKESK. This CDR3 contains 14 residues. Deletions cut 5 bases from V and 6 bases from J, with 17 bases between. This chain's CDR3 is CASSTRPKHPEQYF. The CDR3 bases are TGTGCCAGCAGCACGAGGCCCAAGCACCCCGAGCAGTACTTC.

V gene TRBV6-5 combines with J gene TRBJ2-7; 8 positions match TRBD2. CDR1 and CDR2 (germline): MNHEY, SVGAGI. CDR3 size: 15 residues. The J segment lost 4 bases and the V segment lost 6 bases, leaving 11 bases of the junction unmatched. The CDR3 nucleotides read TGTGCCAGCAGGAGCGGGGGCACGCTTATATACGAGCAGTACTTC. Translated, it gives CASRSGGTLIYEQYF.

This clonotype was picked up a small number of times. The rearrangement joins TRBV5-1 to TRBJ1-4; unclear D gene. Germline CDR1 SGHRS, CDR2 YFSETQ. The CDR3 sequence is 14 residues long. Trimming stripped 2 bases from V and 6 bases from J, with 11 bases between. The DNA of the CDR3 is TGCGCCAGCAGCTTAGACATCGGGGATGAAAAACTGTTTTTT. It is translated as CASSLDIGDEKLFF.

The rearrangement joins TRBV15 to TRBJ2-5; 10 bases line up with TRBD2. CDR1 is LNHNV, CDR2 YYDKDF, per germline (reference sequence). This CDR3 region has 18 residues. V was pared by 3 bases and J by 4 bases, with 14 bases of the junction left unmatched. The CDR3 region is CATSSTSGARRGGETQYF. The DNA of the CDR3 is TGTGCCACCAGCAGTACTAGCGGGGCCCGGAGGGGTGGAGAGACCCAGTACTTC.

This clonotype was counted only a few times. The gene calls are TRBV6-6 and TRBJ1-1; 8 bases are a match to TRBD1. J gave up 5 bases and V 6 bases, and 5 bases lay outside the gene matches. CDR1 is MNHNY and CDR2 is SVGAGI in the germline V gene (reference sequence). This CDR3 contains 13 residues. The CDR3 spells CASSDRGGTEAFF. The CDR3 bases are TGTGCCAGCAGCGACAGGGGCGGGACTGAAGCTTTCTTT.

There are many counts of this clonotype. CDR3 sequence (DNA): TGTGCCAGCAGCTTCTGGCCCGGCCACGAGCAGTACGTC. Translation: CASSFWPGHEQYV. The chain employs TRBV7-2 and TRBJ2-7, with D unclear. Germline V gene lookup returns CDR1 SGHTA and CDR2 FQGNSA. The CDR3 consists of 13 residues. Trimming took 3 bases from V and 5 from J, leaving 11 bases between them.

The sample holds a few counts of this clonotype. The rearrangement links TRBV5-1 to TRBJ1-1, with D uncertain. The germline V gene encodes CDR1 SGHRS and CDR2 YFSETQ. Trimming shortened V by 3 bases and J by 6 bases, and 6 bases separated the two germline ends. The CDR3 has 11 amino acids. The CDR3 loop reads CASSSTSEAFF. CDR3 coding DNA: TGCGCCAGCAGCTCGACATCTGAAGCTTTCTTT.

This clonotype has more than one count but fewer than ten. This chain links TRBV11-2 with TRBJ2-3; 15 bases map to TRBD2. The CDR3 covers 17 residues. The germline V gene has CDR1 SGHAT and CDR2 FQNNGV. V was pared by 5 bases and J by 6 bases, with 9 bases of the junction left unmatched. The DNA for the CDR3 is TGTGCCAGCAGCCTCAGGACTAGCGGGGGGGTGAGGGATACGCAGTATTTT. It yields the protein CASSLRTSGGVRDTQYF.

CDR3 coding DNA: TGCAGTGCTAGAGAGGACCCTAACACTGAAGCTTTCTTT. Its protein product is CSAREDPNTEAFF. The chain uses TRBV20-1 and TRBJ1-1; no reliable D call. Trimming shortened V by 0 bases and J by 2 bases, and 7 bases separated the two germline ends. From germline, CDR1 is DFQATT and CDR2 SNEGSKA (reference sequence). The CDR3 totals 13 residues.

This clonotype was counted between two and nine times. The J gene is TRBJ2-1, the V gene TRBV3-1, with D perhaps assigned TRBD1 or TRBD2 (7 bases each). Between the trimmed V and J ends, which lost 7 bases and 4 bases, there was a span of 23 bases. Germline V lookup: CDR1 LGHDT, CDR2 YNNKEL (reference sequence). The CDR3 sequence is 17 residues long. CDR3 in DNA: TGTGCCAGCACCCAGGGGGAGGGGAGCACTGATTACAATGAGCAGTTCTTC. Translation: CASTQGEGSTDYNEQFF.

This sequence joins TRBV12-3 or TRBV12-4 and TRBJ2-1; possibly TRBD1 or TRBD2 for D (6 bases each). The CDR3 contains 13 residues. V lost 6 bases to trimming and J lost 4 bases, with 10 bases between them. This CDR3 is CASREGGYNEQFF. The CDR3 nucleotides read TGTGCCAGCAGGGAGGGGGGATACAATGAGCAGTTCTTC.

This clonotype was counted a few times. J is TRBJ2-5 and V is TRBV7-3; D is ambiguous. V was clipped by 3 bases and J by 5 bases, with 1 base between them. CDR3 length: 10 amino acids. Germline values: CDR1 SGHTA, CDR2 FQGTGA. The CDR3 sequence is CASSFETQYF. CDR3 coding DNA: TGTGCCAGCAGCTTTGAGACCCAGTACTTC.

The chain links TRBV7-6 to TRBJ1-2, with TRBD1 as a possible D gene (5 bases). CDR3 length: 13 residues. Per the germline V gene, CDR1 is SGHVS and CDR2 is FNYEAQ. V shed 0 bases and J shed 8 bases, with 10 bases lying between them. Here the CDR3 reads CASSLAGGDGYTF. CDR3 nucleotide sequence: TGTGCCAGCAGCTTAGCTGGGGGGGACGGCTACACCTTC.